One T cell receptor (beta chain) is described in this entry. V lost 6 bases to trimming and J lost 4 bases, with 10 bases between them. Per germline, CDR1 SGHNT and CDR2 YENEEA. CDR3 size: 13 residues. This record belongs to a study of blood T cell repertoires in COVID-19. Assay: immunoSEQ multiplex PCR; the TCRdb copy retains only in-frame clones and omits some. The repertoire holds 150,000 to 200,000 clones, with around 82% as singletons. Sequenced material: peripheral blood. The chain combines TRBV11-3 with TRBJ2-1; D might be TRBD1 (5 bases). The receptor comes from a woman aged 40-49 years with COVID-19, enrolled during active disease. In nucleotides, the CDR3 is TGTGCCAGCAGTAGGCAGGGATACAATGAGCAGTTCTTC. Protein sequence: CASSRQGYNEQFF. The full variable domain, rest sourced from reference TRBV11-3 and TRBJ2-1, is EAGVVQSPRYKIIEKKQPVAFWCNPISGHNTLYWYLQNLGQGPELLIRYENEEAVDDSQLPKDRFSAERLKGVDSTLKIQPAELGDSAVYLCASSRQGYNEQFFGPGTRLTVL.